This passage covers 9 T cell receptor beta chains from one sample sequenced in a study of blood T cells in healthy people across ages. A second 7 to 11 cycle PCR used barcoded and J-beta primers. TCRdb re-called the 5' RACE reads through MiXCR, storing one row per CDR3 protein. This table has 800,000 to 1,300,000 distinct CDR3 sequences, 20% to 25% appearing once. These data are also associated with another study on T cells of mothers and their children.

The sequencing sample was made of blood. All receptors derive from a girl aged 2 to 9 in good health.

The chain carries TRBV20-1 and TRBJ2-1, with D tentatively TRBD2 (5 bases). V was clipped by 4 bases and J by 6 bases, with 16 bases between them. CDR3 length: 14 residues. The germline V gene has CDR1 DFQATT and CDR2 SNEGSKA (reference sequence). The CDR3 coding sequence is TGCAGTGCTAACTTCTTCCGGGATGTCAATGAGCAGTTCTTC. Encoded protein: CSANFFRDVNEQFF.

The CDR3 nucleotides are TGTGCCAGCAGACCCAACAGGGCCTCACCCCTCCACTTT. Protein: CASRPNRASPLHF. This chain links TRBV12-3 or TRBV12-4 with TRBJ1-6; D may be TRBD1 (6 bases). Trimming left V 6 bases short and J 10 bases short, with 13 bases between. This CDR3 is built from 13 residues.

This clonotype was found a few times. This chain connects TRBV29-1 to TRBJ2-1, with D uncertain. The CDR3 is 13 amino acids. Germline loops: CDR1 SQVTM, CDR2 ANQGSEA. The ends were cut back, 6 bases at V and 5 bases at J, with 14 bases in the middle. The CDR3 DNA reads as TGCAGCGTCGCCACGCGGCTTCACAATGAGCAGTTCTTC. This encodes CSVATRLHNEQFF.

This clonotype was seen a handful of times. The chain employs TRBV25-1 and TRBJ2-5, with no clear D. With the DNA end fitting TRBJ2-7 better, the J assignment may be wrong. Germline loops: CDR1 MGHDK, CDR2 SYGVNS. The length of the CDR3 is 16 residues. This chain's CDR3 is CASSECVDHTLCEQYF. In DNA form, the CDR3 reads TGTGCCAGCAGTGAATGCGTCGATCATACTCTGTGCGAGCAGTACTTC.

Only a few counts were recorded for this clonotype. The chain recombines TRBV5-1 with TRBJ1-1; the D gene is possibly TRBD1 (5 bases). The CDR3 runs to 14 residues. Germline CDR1 and CDR2: SGHRS and YFSETQ. Trimming took off 2 bases at V and 1 base at J, with 9 bases between the two ends. CDR3 sequence: CASSFGGSNTEAFF. The CDR3 coding sequence is TGCGCCAGCAGCTTTGGGGGTTCGAACACTGAAGCTTTCTTT.

V gene TRBV7-2 combines with J gene TRBJ1-4; no clear D gene. V was shortened by 5 bases and J by 8 bases, with 21 bases between the two germline ends. The germline CDR1 and CDR2 sequences are SGHTA and FQGNSA. There are 16 residues in the CDR3. The CDR3: CASSPLPVNMGEKLFF. As DNA, the CDR3 is TGTGCCAGCAGCCCATTACCCGTCAACATGGGAGAAAAACTGTTTTTT.

J is TRBJ2-3 and V is TRBV4-1; D gene uncertain. Trimming left V 1 base short and J 1 base short, with 15 bases between. This CDR3 is built from 17 residues. From germline, CDR1 is MGHRA and CDR2 YSYEKL. The DNA for the CDR3 is TGCGCCAGCAGCCAAGTACATCCAGGAGAGGGCACAGATACGCAGTATTTT. It yields the protein CASSQVHPGEGTDTQYF.

This clonotype was recorded a few times. This chain connects TRBV6-2 or TRBV6-3 to TRBJ1-5; D gene ambiguous. Germline CDR1 and CDR2: MNHEY and SVGEGT. This CDR3 region has 13 residues. Between the trimmed V and J ends, which lost 7 bases and 0 bases, there was a span of 7 bases. The DNA of the CDR3 is TGTGCCAGCACCAAAGGTAGCAATCAGCCCCAGCATTTT. Translating gives CASTKGSNQPQHF.

This clonotype was detected only a few times. This rearrangement joins TRBV5-6 to TRBJ2-2; 7 nucleotides line up with TRBD2. Germline-derived CDR1 and CDR2 are SGHDT and YYEEEE. This CDR3 is built from 14 residues. Germline trimming cut 7 bases from V and 3 bases from J; bases unmatched to any gene: 6. The CDR3 spells CASGNGGYTGELFF. The DNA for the CDR3 is TGTGCCAGCGGAAACGGGGGGTACACCGGGGAGCTGTTTTTT.